The 7 T cell receptor beta chains below come from one sample, sequenced in a study of cytomegalovirus exposure and HLA in healthy donors. Amplification used 60 Vbeta primers and 13 Jbeta primers. TCRdb keeps only in-frame clones here, not all; method: immunoSEQ multiplex PCR. The sample consists of 150,000 to 200,000 clones, around four fifths of them appearing once. Sequencing used PBMCs. These receptors came from a woman aged 25 to 45 in good health and CMV-seronegative.

The chain recombines TRBV4-1 with TRBJ1-2; D perhaps matches TRBD1 (5 bases). The CDR3 has 14 amino acids. The germline CDR1 and CDR2 sequences are MGHRA and YSYEKL. Trimming took off 2 bases at V and 9 bases at J, with 16 bases between the two ends. This CDR3 reads CASSQSRTPLCYTF. As DNA, the CDR3 is TGCGCCAGCAGCCAAAGTAGGACACCGTTATGCTACACCTTC.

The rearrangement joins TRBV7-3 to TRBJ2-7; tentative D call: TRBD2 (5 bases). CDR3 length: 14 amino acids. Trimming shortened V by 2 bases and J by 2 bases, and 10 bases separated the two germline ends. The germline gives CDR1 SGHTA, CDR2 FQGTGA. For the CDR3, the DNA is TGTGCCAGCAGCTTAGGTCCGGGAACCTACGAGCAGTACTTC. This codes for CASSLGPGTYEQYF.

In this sample, this clone turned up once. CDR3 sequence reads: CASSEIPASTEAFF. CDR3 nucleotides: TGTGCCAGCAGTGAAATCCCTGCGAGTACTGAAGCTTTCTTT. V gene TRBV2 combines with J gene TRBJ1-1, with no clear D. Looked up from germline, CDR1 is SNHLY and CDR2 is FYNNEI. Trimming cost V 2 bases and J 5 bases, with 12 bases left between them. The CDR3 sequence is 14 residues long.

V and J are TRBV7-3 and TRBJ1-2; D gene unclear. The V gene's germline CDR1 is SGHTA and CDR2 FQGTGA. With 3 bases removed from V and 4 bases from J, the gap between germline ends came to 15 bases. The CDR3 runs 15 residues. CDR3 sequence reads: CASSFAGGPSYGYTF. The CDR3 nucleotides are TGTGCCAGCAGCTTTGCGGGAGGCCCGTCCTATGGCTACACCTTC. Variable domain in full (rest from reference TRBV7-3 and TRBJ1-2): GAGVSQTPSNKVTEKGKYVELRCDPISGHTALYWYRQSLGQGPEFLIYFQGTGAADDSGLPNDRFFAVRPEGSVSTLKIQRTERGDSAVYLCASSFAGGPSYGYTFGSGTRLTVV.

V is TRBV6-5 and J is TRBJ2-2, with 10 bases that match TRBD1. V shed 2 bases and J 8 bases; nucleotides not matched to a gene: 5. CDR3 length: 15 amino acids. Germline V gene lookup returns CDR1 MNHEY and CDR2 SVGAGI. CDR3 region: CASSYGGQGGGELFF. As DNA, the CDR3 is TGTGCCAGCAGTTACGGCGGACAGGGGGGTGGGGAGCTGTTTTTT.

This clone came up a few times. This rearrangement joins TRBV10-3 to TRBJ1-2; TRBD1 matches 8 bases. There are 12 residues in the CDR3. Germline CDR1 reads ENHRY; CDR2 reads SYGVKD. Trimming at V came to 11 bases and at J to 4 bases, leaving 6 bases not matched to a gene. The DNA of the CDR3 is TGTGCCGCCCAGGGGGCCCGCTATGGCTACACCTTC. Translation: CAAQGARYGYTF.

The V gene is TRBV28, the J gene TRBJ1-6, with D perhaps TRBD1 (6 bases). CDR1 is MDHEN, CDR2 SYDVKM, per germline. There are 12 residues in the CDR3. Trimming pared 7 bases from V and 7 bases from J, leaving 8 bases between. CDR3 in amino acids: CASTQGNSPLHF. In DNA, the CDR3 is TGTGCCAGCACCCAGGGGAATTCACCCCTCCACTTT.